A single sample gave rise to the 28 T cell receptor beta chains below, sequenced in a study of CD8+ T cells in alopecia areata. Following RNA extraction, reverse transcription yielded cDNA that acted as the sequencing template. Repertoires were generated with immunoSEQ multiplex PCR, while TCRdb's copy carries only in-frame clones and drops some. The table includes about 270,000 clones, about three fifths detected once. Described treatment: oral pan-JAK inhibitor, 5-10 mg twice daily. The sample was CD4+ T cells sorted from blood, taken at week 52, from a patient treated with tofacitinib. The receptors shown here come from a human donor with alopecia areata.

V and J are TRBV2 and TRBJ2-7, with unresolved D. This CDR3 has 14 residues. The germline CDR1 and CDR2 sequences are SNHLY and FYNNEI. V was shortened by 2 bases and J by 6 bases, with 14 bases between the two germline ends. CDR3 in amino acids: CASSELGSFSEQYF. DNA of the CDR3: TGTGCCAGCAGTGAACTAGGGTCCTTCAGCGAGCAGTACTTC. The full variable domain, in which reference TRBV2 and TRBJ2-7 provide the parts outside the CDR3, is EPEVTQTPSHQVTQMGQEVILRCVPISNHLYFYWYRQILGQKVEFLVSFYNNEISEKSEIFDDQFSVERPDGSNFTLKIRSTKLEDSAMYFCASSELGSFSEQYFGPGTRLTVT.

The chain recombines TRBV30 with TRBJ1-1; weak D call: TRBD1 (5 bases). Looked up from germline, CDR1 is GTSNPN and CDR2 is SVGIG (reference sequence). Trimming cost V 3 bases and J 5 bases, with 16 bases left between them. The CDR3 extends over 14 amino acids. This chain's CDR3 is CAWSLGGSRTEAFF. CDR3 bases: TGTGCCTGGAGCCTCGGGGGGTCTCGGACTGAAGCTTTCTTT.

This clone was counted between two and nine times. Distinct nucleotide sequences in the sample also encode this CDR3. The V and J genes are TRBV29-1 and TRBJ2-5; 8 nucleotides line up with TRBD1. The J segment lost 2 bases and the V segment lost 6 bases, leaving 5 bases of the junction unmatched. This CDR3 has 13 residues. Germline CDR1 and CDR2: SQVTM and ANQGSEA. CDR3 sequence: CSVARDRQETQYF. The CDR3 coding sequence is TGCAGCGTCGCCAGGGACAGGCAAGAGACCCAGTACTTC. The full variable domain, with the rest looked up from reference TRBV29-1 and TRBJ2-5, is SAVISQKPSRDICQRGTSLTIQCQVDSQVTMMFWYRQQPGQSLTLIATANQGSEATYESGFVIDKFPISRPNLTFSTLTVSNMSPEDSSIYLCSVARDRQETQYFGPGTRLLVL.

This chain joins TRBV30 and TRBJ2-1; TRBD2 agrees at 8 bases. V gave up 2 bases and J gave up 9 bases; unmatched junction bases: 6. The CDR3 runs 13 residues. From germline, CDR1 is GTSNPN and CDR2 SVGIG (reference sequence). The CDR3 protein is CAWSRGGRSEQFF. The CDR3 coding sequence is TGTGCCTGGAGTCGGGGGGGCCGGAGTGAGCAGTTCTTC.

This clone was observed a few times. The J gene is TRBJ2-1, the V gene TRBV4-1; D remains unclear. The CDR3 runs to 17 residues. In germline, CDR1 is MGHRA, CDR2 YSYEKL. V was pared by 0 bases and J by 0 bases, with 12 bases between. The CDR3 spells CASSQDVGTSSYNEQFF. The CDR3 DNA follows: TGCGCCAGCAGCCAAGATGTAGGCACCAGCTCCTACAATGAGCAGTTCTTC.

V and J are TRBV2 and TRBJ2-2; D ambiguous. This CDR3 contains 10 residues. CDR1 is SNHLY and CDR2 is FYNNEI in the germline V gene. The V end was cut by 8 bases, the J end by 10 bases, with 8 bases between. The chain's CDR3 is CASGDTELFF. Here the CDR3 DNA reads TGTGCCAGCGGAGACACGGAGCTGTTTTTT. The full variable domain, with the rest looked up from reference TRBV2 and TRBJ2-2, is EPEVTQTPSHQVTQMGQEVILRCVPISNHLYFYWYRQILGQKVEFLVSFYNNEISEKSEIFDDQFSVERPDGSNFTLKIRSTKLEDSAMYFCASGDTELFFGEGSRLTVL.

The DNA of the CDR3 is TGTGCCTGGAGTACAGGGGGTTATAATGAAAAACTGTTTTTT. This translates into CAWSTGGYNEKLFF. The rearrangement links TRBV30 to TRBJ1-4; 8 positions agree with TRBD1. The CDR3 runs 14 residues. Germline CDR1 reads GTSNPN; CDR2 reads SVGIG (reference sequence). V lost 2 bases, J lost 4 bases, and 3 bases stayed unmatched.

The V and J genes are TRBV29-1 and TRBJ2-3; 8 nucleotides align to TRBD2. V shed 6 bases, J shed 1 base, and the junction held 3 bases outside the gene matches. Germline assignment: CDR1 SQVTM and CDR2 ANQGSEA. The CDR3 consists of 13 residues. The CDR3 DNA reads TGCAGCGTCGGGACTAGGGGCACAGATACGCAGTATTTT. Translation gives CSVGTRGTDTQYF.

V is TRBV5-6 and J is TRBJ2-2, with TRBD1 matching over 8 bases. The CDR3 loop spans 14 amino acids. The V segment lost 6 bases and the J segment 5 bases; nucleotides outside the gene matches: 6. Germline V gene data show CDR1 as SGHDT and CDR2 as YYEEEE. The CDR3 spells CASTRTGRTGELFF. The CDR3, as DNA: TGTGCCAGCACCCGGACAGGGCGAACCGGGGAGCTGTTTTTT.

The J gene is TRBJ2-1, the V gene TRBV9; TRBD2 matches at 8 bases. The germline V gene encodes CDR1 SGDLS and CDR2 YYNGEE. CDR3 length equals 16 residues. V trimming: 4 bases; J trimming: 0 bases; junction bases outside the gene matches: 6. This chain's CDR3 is CASSHSGVSSYNEQFF. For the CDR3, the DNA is TGTGCCAGCAGCCATAGCGGGGTAAGCTCCTACAATGAGCAGTTCTTC.

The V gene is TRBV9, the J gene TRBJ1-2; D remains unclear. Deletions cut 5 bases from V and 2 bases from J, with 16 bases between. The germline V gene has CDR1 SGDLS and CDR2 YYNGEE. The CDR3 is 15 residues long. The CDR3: CASRGLEGKNYGYTF. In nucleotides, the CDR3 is TGTGCCAGCAGAGGTCTTGAGGGAAAGAACTATGGCTACACCTTC.

CDR3 sequence (DNA): TGTGCCAGTAGAGAAGGAGGGGGCTATGGCTACACCTTC. This gives the protein CASREGGGYGYTF. V usage is TRBV19 and J usage is TRBJ1-2; D is perhaps TRBD1 (6 bases). This CDR3 spans 13 amino acids. The V gene lost 6 bases and the J gene lost 4 bases, with 12 bases spanning the gap. Germline V gene sequence: CDR1 LNHDA, CDR2 SQIVND (reference sequence).

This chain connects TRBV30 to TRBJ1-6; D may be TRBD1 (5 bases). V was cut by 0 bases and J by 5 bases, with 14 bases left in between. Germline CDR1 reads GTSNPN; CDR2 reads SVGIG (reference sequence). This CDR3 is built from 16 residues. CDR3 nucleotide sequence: TGTGCCTGGAGTGTACAACGGGACGGCCATAATTCACCCCTCCACTTT. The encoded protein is CAWSVQRDGHNSPLHF.

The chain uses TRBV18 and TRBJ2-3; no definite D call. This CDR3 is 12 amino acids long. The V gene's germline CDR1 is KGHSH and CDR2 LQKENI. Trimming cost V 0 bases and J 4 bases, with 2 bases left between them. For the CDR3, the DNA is TGTGCCAGCTCACCACCGGCAGATACGCAGTATTTT. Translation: CASSPPADTQYF. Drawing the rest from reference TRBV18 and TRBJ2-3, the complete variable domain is NAGVMQNPRHLVRRRGQEARLRCSPMKGHSHVYWYRQLPEEGLKFMVYLQKENIIDESGMPKERFSAEFPKEGPSILRIQQVVRGDSAAYFCASSPPADTQYFGPGTRLTVL.

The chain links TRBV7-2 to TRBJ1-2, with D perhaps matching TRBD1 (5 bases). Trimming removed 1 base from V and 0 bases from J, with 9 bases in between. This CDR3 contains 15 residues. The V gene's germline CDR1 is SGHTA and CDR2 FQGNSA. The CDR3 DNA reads TGTGCCAGCAGCTTAGGATTACAGGCTAACTATGGCTACACCTTC. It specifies CASSLGLQANYGYTF.

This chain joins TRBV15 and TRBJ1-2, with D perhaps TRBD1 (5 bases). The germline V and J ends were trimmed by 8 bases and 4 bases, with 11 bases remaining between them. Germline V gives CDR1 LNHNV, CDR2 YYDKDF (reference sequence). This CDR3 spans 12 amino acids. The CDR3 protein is CATQGDSYGYTF. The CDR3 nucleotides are TGTGCCACCCAGGGCGATAGCTATGGCTACACCTTC.

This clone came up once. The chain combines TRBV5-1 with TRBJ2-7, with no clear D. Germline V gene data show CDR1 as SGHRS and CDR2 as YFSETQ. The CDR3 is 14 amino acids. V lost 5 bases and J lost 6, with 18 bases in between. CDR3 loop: CASSSVPPSIEQYF. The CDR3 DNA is TGCGCCAGCAGTTCGGTTCCCCCGAGTATCGAGCAGTACTTC.

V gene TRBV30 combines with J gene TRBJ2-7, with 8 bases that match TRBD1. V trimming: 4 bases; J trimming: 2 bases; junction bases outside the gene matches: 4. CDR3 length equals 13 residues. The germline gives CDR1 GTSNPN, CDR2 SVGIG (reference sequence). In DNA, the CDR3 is TGTGCCTGGACGAGGACAGGGACCTACGAGCAGTACTTC. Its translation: CAWTRTGTYEQYF. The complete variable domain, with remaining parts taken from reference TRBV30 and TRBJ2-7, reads SQTIHQWPATLVQPVGSPLSLECTVEGTSNPNLYWYRQAAGRGLQLLFYSVGIGQISSEVPQNLSASRPQDRQFILSSKKLLLSDSGFYLCAWTRTGTYEQYFGPGTRLTVT.

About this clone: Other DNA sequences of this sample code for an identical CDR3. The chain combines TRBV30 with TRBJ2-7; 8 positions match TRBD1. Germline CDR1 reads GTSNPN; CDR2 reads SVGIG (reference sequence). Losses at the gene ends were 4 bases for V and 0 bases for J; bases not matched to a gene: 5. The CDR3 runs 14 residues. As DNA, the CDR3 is TGTGCCTGGACCCGGACAGGGAGCTCCTACGAGCAGTACTTC. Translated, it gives CAWTRTGSSYEQYF.

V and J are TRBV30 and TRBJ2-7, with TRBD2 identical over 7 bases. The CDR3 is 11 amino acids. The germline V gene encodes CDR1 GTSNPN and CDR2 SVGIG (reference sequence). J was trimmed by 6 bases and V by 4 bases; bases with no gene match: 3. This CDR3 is CAWIKRGEQYF. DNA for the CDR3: TGTGCCTGGATTAAGCGGGGCGAGCAGTACTTC.

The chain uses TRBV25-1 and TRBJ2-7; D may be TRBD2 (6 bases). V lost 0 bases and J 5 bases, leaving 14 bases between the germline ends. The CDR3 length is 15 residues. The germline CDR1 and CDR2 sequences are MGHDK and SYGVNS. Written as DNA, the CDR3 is TGTGCCAGCAGTGAATATCTGCGGGGTCTGGACGAGCAGTACTTC. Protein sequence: CASSEYLRGLDEQYF.

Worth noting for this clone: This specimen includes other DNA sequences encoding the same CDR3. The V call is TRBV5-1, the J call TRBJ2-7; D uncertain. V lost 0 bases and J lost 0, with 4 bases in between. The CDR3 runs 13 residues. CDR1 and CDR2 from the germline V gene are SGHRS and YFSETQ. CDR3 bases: TGCGCCAGCAGCTTGGTAAGCTCCTACGAGCAGTACTTC. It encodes CASSLVSSYEQYF.

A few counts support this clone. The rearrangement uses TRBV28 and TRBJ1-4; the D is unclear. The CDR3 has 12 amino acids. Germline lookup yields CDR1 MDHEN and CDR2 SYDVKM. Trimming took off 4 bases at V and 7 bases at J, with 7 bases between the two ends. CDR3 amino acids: CASSSTSEKLFF. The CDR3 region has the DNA TGTGCCAGCAGTTCTACGAGTGAAAAACTGTTTTTT. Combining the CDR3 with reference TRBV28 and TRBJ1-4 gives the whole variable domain DVKVTQSSRYLVKRTGEKVFLECVQDMDHENMFWYRQDPGLGLRLIYFSYDVKMKEKGDIPEGYSVSREKKERFSLILESASTNQTSMYLCASSSTSEKLFFGSGTQLSVL.

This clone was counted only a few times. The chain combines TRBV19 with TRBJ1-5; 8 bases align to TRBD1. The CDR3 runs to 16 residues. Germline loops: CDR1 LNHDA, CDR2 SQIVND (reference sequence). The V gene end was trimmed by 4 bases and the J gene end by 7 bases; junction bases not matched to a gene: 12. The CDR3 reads CASSKLGTGREQPQHF. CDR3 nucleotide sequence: TGTGCCAGTAGTAAACTCGGGACAGGCCGGGAGCAGCCCCAGCATTTT.

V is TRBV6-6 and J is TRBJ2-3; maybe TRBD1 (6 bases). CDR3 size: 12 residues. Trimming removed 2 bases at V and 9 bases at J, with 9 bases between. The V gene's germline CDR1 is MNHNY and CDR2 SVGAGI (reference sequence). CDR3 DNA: TGTGCCAGCAGTTACAACAGGGAGACGCAGTATTTT. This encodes CASSYNRETQYF.

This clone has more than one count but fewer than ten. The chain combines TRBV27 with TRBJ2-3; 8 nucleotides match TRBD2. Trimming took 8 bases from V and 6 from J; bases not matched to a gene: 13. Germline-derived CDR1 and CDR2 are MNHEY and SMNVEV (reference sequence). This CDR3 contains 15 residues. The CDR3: CASAYSGVPGDTQYF. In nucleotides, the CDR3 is TGTGCCAGCGCCTATAGCGGGGTACCAGGGGATACGCAGTATTTT.

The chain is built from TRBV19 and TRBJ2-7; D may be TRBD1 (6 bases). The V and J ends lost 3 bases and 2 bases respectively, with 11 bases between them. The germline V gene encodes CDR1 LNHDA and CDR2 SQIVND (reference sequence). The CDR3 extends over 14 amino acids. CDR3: CASSIGQPTYEQYF. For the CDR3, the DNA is TGTGCCAGTAGTATCGGACAGCCGACCTACGAGCAGTACTTC.

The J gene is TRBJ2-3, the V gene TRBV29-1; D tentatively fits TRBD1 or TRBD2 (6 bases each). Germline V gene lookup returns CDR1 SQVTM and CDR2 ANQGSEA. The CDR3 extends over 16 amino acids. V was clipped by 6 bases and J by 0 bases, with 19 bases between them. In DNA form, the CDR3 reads TGCAGCGTCCATGGTCGGGGGCCGACTAGCACAGATACGCAGTATTTT. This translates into CSVHGRGPTSTDTQYF.